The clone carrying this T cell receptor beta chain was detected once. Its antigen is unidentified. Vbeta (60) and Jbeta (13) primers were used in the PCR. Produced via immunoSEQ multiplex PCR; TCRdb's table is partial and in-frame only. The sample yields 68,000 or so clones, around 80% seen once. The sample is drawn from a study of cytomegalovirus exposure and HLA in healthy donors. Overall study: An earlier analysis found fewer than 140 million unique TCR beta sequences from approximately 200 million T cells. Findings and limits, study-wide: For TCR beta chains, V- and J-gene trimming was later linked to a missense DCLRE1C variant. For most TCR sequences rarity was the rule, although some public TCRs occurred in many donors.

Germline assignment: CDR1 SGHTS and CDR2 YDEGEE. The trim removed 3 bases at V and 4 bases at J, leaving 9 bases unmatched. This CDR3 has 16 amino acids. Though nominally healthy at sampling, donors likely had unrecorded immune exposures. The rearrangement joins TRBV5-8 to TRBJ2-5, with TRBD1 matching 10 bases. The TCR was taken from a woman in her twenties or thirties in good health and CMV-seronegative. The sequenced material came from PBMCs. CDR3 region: CASSSGTGARSETQYF. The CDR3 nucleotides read TGTGCCAGCAGCTCCGGGACAGGGGCGAGGTCAGAGACCCAGTACTTC.